The following is a T cell receptor beta chain sequence with its context. This clone's antigen is unknown. Per-base qualities were not stored, and no clone one base away is much larger. The sample comes from a study of blood T cell repertoires in COVID-19 (dated by TCRdb to about 2020). General notes on the study: Collaborator samples came from the United States, Italy and Spain and covered acute and convalescent phases of COVID-19. The material from the prospective study consisted of cDNA or gDNA derived from T cells, B-cell-depleted T cells, or PBMCs. The dataset comprised deeply sampled blood TCRbeta repertoires from subjects exposed to, actively infected with, or recovered from COVID-19. The repertoires were released in a freely available public database meant as a resource for research on the immune response to SARS-CoV-2. Samples were obtained from the ongoing ImmuneRACE study (first 160 participants) and from over a thousand subjects provided by 6 global collaborators. A de-identified subject ID, COVID-19 status, age in years and sex were almost always included in the sample metadata. Where available, HLA class I and class II types were taken from metadata supplied by the sample provider and were not determined by assay-based typing.

The CDR3 runs 14 amino acids, cysteine and phenylalanine included. Only the CDR3 DNA is retained, 42 bases long and in frame from the first base. A distance of 15 bases separates the germline ends of V and J, which lose 8 bases and 4 bases respectively. The germline V gene (reference sequence) provides CDR1 MNHEY and CDR2 SMNVEV. In Seattle, one collaborating source enrolled patients while the infection was active and tracked those patients longitudinally over the course of disease. Collaborating institutions collected whole blood in K2EDTA tubes following their own protocols. For TCRbeta analysis, collaborator samples were shipped as frozen whole blood, as isolated PBMCs, or as DNA extracted from either sample type. The research as a whole found: Clinical and demographic metadata were provided uncurated, with the amount varying by source and participant.

TCRbeta CDR3 regions were amplified from genomic DNA by means of the immunoSEQ Assay, a bias-controlled multiplex PCR. In the paper's pipeline: Within the assay, amplification of reference gene primers was used to estimate how many nucleated cells each sample contained. To quantify the absolute abundance of each unique TCRbeta CDR3 rearrangement, sequence reads were collapsed and filtered. For each sample, productive Simpson clonality was calculated as the square root of Simpson's diversity index over productive rearrangements. Entries here come from immuneACCESS through TCRdb and include only in-frame sequences with V and J called. Some clones fail to appear in such tables; in the studies checked, an unresolved V gene covers under half of the shortfall, and the cause of the remainder is unknown. The DNA was the basis for D and trimming; V, J and clone size are from that table. For this sample there are more than 300,000 clones; about nine tenths appear just once. 1.5% to 2% of the sample is in the top ten clones.

This TCR was recovered from a woman aged 25 to 39 with COVID-19, enrolled during active disease. Specimen: peripheral blood. The chain joins TRBV27 to TRBJ1-3; the best D guess is TRBD1, with 6 bases matching. The CDR3 region reads CASRPQGTGNTIYF. The DNA sequence reads TGTGCCAGCCGTCCACAGGGTACGGGAAACACCATATATTTT.